Described below is a single TCR beta chain sequence and its context. The protocol was immunoSEQ multiplex PCR, while the TCRdb copy is restricted to in-frame clones and leaves out a portion. In the table there are a few hundred thousand clones, roughly four fifths of which are singletons. The sample comes from a study of blood T cell repertoires in COVID-19. As for the study in general: PBMCs, B-cell-depleted T cells, or T cells provided the cDNA or gDNA that made up the material.

Participants were aged roughly 18 to 89 years, lived in about two dozen US areas, and enrolled virtually. The CDR3 contains 15 residues. V trimming: 2 bases; J trimming: 5 bases; junction bases outside the gene matches: 2. Per the germline V gene, CDR1 is SGHTA and CDR2 is FQGNSA. The source is a woman in her forties or fifties who had recovered from COVID-19. Specimen: PBMCs or T cells enriched from blood (not recorded which). This chain connects TRBV7-2 to TRBJ1-6; 8 bases are shared with TRBD1. CDR3: CASSLSRGHNSPLHF. In DNA form, the CDR3 reads TGTGCCAGCAGCTTAAGCAGGGGGCATAATTCACCCCTCCACTTT.